This record covers a single TCR beta chain. Its specificity is unknown. Staining for CD45RO/CCR7/CD25/CD127/CD95/CD27 allowed sorting of CD4+ naive, central memory, regulatory and stem cell-like memory cells. The entirety of the isolated RNA underwent reverse transcription, so expressed TCRB transcripts were sequenced. Here immunoSEQ multiplex PCR was the method, and the copy in TCRdb shows in-frame clones only, minus some. The sample holds 500,000 to 650,000 clones, 9.5% to 15% seen once. These data come from a study of beta chain features in type 1 diabetes. Study details: Healthy donors, compared against patients, showed similar age, gender and cell yields. Examination spanned approximately 110 million sorted cells from all samples.

Findings and limits, study-wide: Significant though moderate, a shortening of TCRB CDR3s appeared in all four CD4+ subsets of Type 1 diabetes patients. There were fewer insertions and more deletions at the VDJ junctions of type 1 diabetes patients.

V was cut by 8 bases and J by 7 bases, with 17 bases left in between. The CDR3 loop spans 13 amino acids. Germline V lookup: CDR1 ENHRY, CDR2 SYGVKD. This chain connects TRBV10-3 to TRBJ1-2; D is possibly TRBD1 (5 bases). The source is a man aged 30 to 45 with type 1 diabetes. Material: naive CD4+ T cells from blood. CDR3 residues: CAIGAGEGAGYTF. The CDR3 region has the DNA TGTGCCATCGGGGCCGGGGAAGGGGCTGGCTACACCTTC.